This T cell receptor beta chain was observed in a study of graft-versus-host responses after intestinal transplantation. Looking at the study overall: Every recipient underwent anti-thymocyte globulin induction, then tacrolimus and steroids for approximately 3 years.

Study conclusions and caveats: Some GvH clones appeared in ileal mucosa or blood before recipient bone marrow.

On this clone itself: Its matching antigen is unknown.

The CDR3 runs 13 residues. V was shortened by 4 bases and J by 1 base, with 8 bases between the two germline ends. CDR1 and CDR2 (germline): SGHRS, YFSETQ. Sequencing used immunoSEQ multiplex PCR; TCRdb keeps in-frame clones, though not all of them. The profile shows some 13,000 clones, about 86% of them singletons. Sample: PBMCs, taken 120 to 130 days after transplant. The receptor comes from a human patient who received an intestinal transplant, so some T cells may come from the graft donor. This chain connects TRBV5-1 to TRBJ1-1; a possible D gene is TRBD1 (6 bases). CDR3 coding DNA: TGCGCCAGCAGCCCGGGACAGAACACTGAAGCTTTCTTT. Translation gives CASSPGQNTEAFF.